One sample yielded the 15 T cell receptor beta chains listed below, sequenced in a study of blood T cells in healthy people across ages. Alongside a J-beta primer mix, a sample-barcoded 5' primer served in a second PCR lasting about 7 to 12 cycles. TCRdb re-analysed the 5' RACE reads in MiXCR, keeping a single row per CDR3 protein. Of some 1,500,000 distinct CDR3 sequences listed, about 45% are singletons. Sequenced input: blood. Receptors originate from a woman aged 18-29 years in good health.

This clonotype has a handful of counts. The chain joins TRBV12-3 or TRBV12-4 to TRBJ1-5; 9 bases are shared with TRBD1. The ends lost 6 bases at V and 0 bases at J; junction bases unmatched: 9. This CDR3 region has 17 residues. The CDR3 region is CASSLGQGIHSNQPQHF. CDR3 nucleotide sequence: TGTGCCAGCAGCCTAGGACAGGGGATCCATAGCAATCAGCCCCAGCATTTT.

V is TRBV29-1 and J is TRBJ2-1, with D unclear. Germline CDR1 is SQVTM and CDR2 is ANQGSEA. V lost 5 bases and J 8 bases, leaving 13 bases between the germline ends. The CDR3 is 12 residues long. The CDR3 coding sequence is TGCAGCGTTCTGGGCCTCACGGATGAGCAGTTCTTC. This sequence encodes CSVLGLTDEQFF.

The J gene is TRBJ2-7, the V gene TRBV10-3; 9 nucleotides agree with TRBD1. V dropped 3 bases and J dropped 7; count of bases not matched to a gene: 13. Per the germline V gene, CDR1 is ENHRY and CDR2 is SYGVKD. The CDR3 loop spans 16 amino acids. The CDR3 loop is CAISEPGTGLYNEQYF. For the CDR3, the DNA is TGTGCCATCAGTGAACCGGGGACAGGGTTATACAATGAGCAGTACTTC.

On this clonotype itself: No conserved phenylalanine or tryptophan is present at the end of the CDR3, so a read error is the likely explanation. This chain joins TRBV20-1 and TRBJ1-2; no clear D gene. Trimming cost V 2 bases and J 5 bases, with 9 bases left between them. This CDR3 is built from 12 residues. Germline V CDR1 and CDR2: DFQATT, SNEGSKA (reference sequence). The CDR3 loop is CSARQGIYGYTV. The CDR3 DNA is TGCAGTGCTAGACAAGGGATTTATGGCTACACCGTC.

In its sample, this clonotype was seen a few times. The rearrangement links TRBV6-5 to TRBJ1-6, with D unclear. V lost 0 bases and J 4 bases, leaving 7 bases between the germline ends. Germline CDR1 is MNHEY and CDR2 is SVGAGI. CDR3 length equals 15 residues. CDR3 DNA sequence: TGTGCCAGCAGTTACTCGCCAGTTTATAATTCACCCCTCCACTTT. It translates to CASSYSPVYNSPLHF.

The chain carries TRBV5-1 and TRBJ2-7; 7 nucleotides line up with TRBD1. V gave up 3 bases and J gave up 2 bases; unmatched junction bases: 5. CDR1 and CDR2 from the germline V gene are SGHRS and YFSETQ. The CDR3 extends over 14 amino acids. CDR3 residues: CASSWDRLTYEQYF. As DNA, the CDR3 is TGCGCCAGCAGCTGGGACAGACTGACCTACGAGCAGTACTTC. Supplemented by reference TRBV5-1 and TRBJ2-7, the full variable domain reads KAGVTQTPRYLIKTRGQQVTLSCSPISGHRSVSWYQQTPGQGLQFLFEYFSETQRNKGNFPGRFSGRQFSNSRSEMNVSTLELGDSALYLCASSWDRLTYEQYFGPGTRLTVT.

The rearrangement joins TRBV6-5 to TRBJ2-4, with D perhaps TRBD2 (6 bases). Trimming shortened V by 0 bases and J by 14 bases, and 29 bases separated the two germline ends. The CDR3 has 18 amino acids. Germline CDR1 MNHEY, CDR2 SVGAGI. The CDR3: CASSYSISGSPLTYEKYF. The CDR3 DNA is TGTGCCAGCAGTTACTCGATTTCCGGGAGCCCCCTCACCTACGAGAAGTACTTC.

This clonotype was found a few times. This chain links TRBV6-5 with TRBJ2-5; perhaps TRBD2 as D (6 bases). With 3 bases removed from V and 4 bases from J, the gap between germline ends came to 18 bases. Germline lookup yields CDR1 MNHEY and CDR2 SVGAGI. This CDR3 is 16 amino acids long. CDR3 protein: CASSYGGLGVGETQYF. The CDR3 nucleotides read TGTGCCAGCAGTTATGGGGGACTGGGCGTAGGAGAGACCCAGTACTTC.

In its sample, this clonotype was seen a few times. This chain uses TRBV7-2 with TRBJ2-3; no reliable D call. Trimming removed 5 bases from V and 0 bases from J, with 12 bases in between. CDR1 is SGHTA and CDR2 is FQGNSA in the germline V gene. The CDR3 covers 15 residues. Here the CDR3 DNA reads TGTGCCAGCAGCCAGGTTACCTCTAGCACAGATACGCAGTATTTT. Amino acids: CASSQVTSSTDTQYF.

The chain has TRBV4-3 and TRBJ2-1; 7 bases map to TRBD1. Germline V gene lookup returns CDR1 LGHNA and CDR2 YSLEER. Losses at the gene ends were 3 bases for V and 8 bases for J; bases not matched to a gene: 19. The CDR3 spans 18 residues. The CDR3 sequence is CASSQLRVGGFTWDEQFF. As DNA, the CDR3 is TGCGCCAGCAGCCAGTTACGCGTAGGGGGCTTCACTTGGGATGAGCAGTTCTTC.

The V gene is TRBV6-5, the J gene TRBJ1-5, with a weak D call TRBD1 (6 bases). The V end was cut by 0 bases, the J end by 3 bases, with 9 bases between. This CDR3 comprises 15 residues. Germline V gives CDR1 MNHEY, CDR2 SVGAGI. In DNA form, the CDR3 reads TGTGCCAGCAGTTACTCGTGGGGGGCCAATCAGCCCCAGCATTTT. Translated, it gives CASSYSWGANQPQHF.

The V call is TRBV12-5, the J call TRBJ2-5, with 10 bases that match TRBD1. V shed 6 bases and J 5 bases; nucleotides not matched to a gene: 15. The CDR3 covers 17 residues. Germline loops: CDR1 LGHNT, CDR2 FRNRAP. CDR3 sequence (DNA): TGTGCTAGTGGGCTTATATTGGGACAGGGGATCGTGGAGACCCAGTACTTC. Its translation is CASGLILGQGIVETQYF.

This chain connects TRBV4-1 to TRBJ1-2, with a tentative D call TRBD1 (5 bases). CDR3 length: 16 residues. V lost 3 bases to trimming and J lost 2 bases, with 16 bases between them. Germline V CDR1 and CDR2: MGHRA, YSYEKL. This CDR3 reads CASSQGKGTLNYGYTF. In DNA form, the CDR3 reads TGCGCCAGCAGCCAGGGAAAAGGGACTCTGAACTATGGCTACACCTTC.

The chain links TRBV4-2 to TRBJ2-7; no firm D call. The CDR3 spans 13 residues. The germline V gene has CDR1 LGHNA and CDR2 YNFKEQ. V gave up 7 bases and J gave up 3 bases, with 13 bases separating them. The CDR3 nucleotides are TGTGCCAGCAACCACACACAGTTCTACGAGCAGTACTTC. It encodes CASNHTQFYEQYF.

The rearrangement joins TRBV4-3 to TRBJ2-1, with D possibly TRBD1 on 5 matching bases. Germline V gene sequence: CDR1 LGHNA, CDR2 YSLEER. This CDR3 spans 17 amino acids. Trimming shortened V by 0 bases and J by 5 bases, and 17 bases separated the two germline ends. The CDR3 spells CASSQDLASRAHNEQFF. For the CDR3, the DNA is TGCGCCAGCAGCCAAGATTTGGCTTCCAGGGCCCACAATGAGCAGTTCTTC.